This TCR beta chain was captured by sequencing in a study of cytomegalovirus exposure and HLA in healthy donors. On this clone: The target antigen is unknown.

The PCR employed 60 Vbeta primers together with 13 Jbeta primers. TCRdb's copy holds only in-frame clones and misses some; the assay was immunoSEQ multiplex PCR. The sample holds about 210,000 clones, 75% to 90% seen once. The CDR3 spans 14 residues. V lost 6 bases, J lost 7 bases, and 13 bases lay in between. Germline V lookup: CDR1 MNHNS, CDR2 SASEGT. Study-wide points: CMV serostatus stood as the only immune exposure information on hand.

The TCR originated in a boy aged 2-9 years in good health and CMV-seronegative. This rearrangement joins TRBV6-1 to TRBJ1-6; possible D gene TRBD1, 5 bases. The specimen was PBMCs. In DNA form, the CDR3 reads TGTGCCAGCAGGGACACAGGTTTCAATTCACCCCTCCACTTT. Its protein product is CASRDTGFNSPLHF.